This passage covers 11 T cell receptor beta chains from one sample sequenced in a study of T cells of healthy individuals. TCRdb independently ran MiXCR on the 5' RACE reads; one entry per CDR3 protein. The sample has 40,000 to 60,000 distinct CDR3 sequences, approximately 14% seen once. These TCRs come from a human donor in good health.

The table lists this clonotype with a few counts. V usage is TRBV7-2 and J usage is TRBJ2-7, with TRBD2 matching over 8 bases. CDR1 and CDR2 (germline): SGHTA, FQGNSA. The CDR3 totals 14 residues. The trim removed 5 bases at V and 0 bases at J, leaving 3 bases unmatched. CDR3 protein: CASSRGGSSYEQYF. As DNA, the CDR3 is TGTGCCAGCAGCCGCGGGGGGTCCTCCTACGAGCAGTACTTC.

This clonotype was found many times. The chain has TRBV20-1 and TRBJ2-1; D uncertain. Germline-derived CDR1 and CDR2 are DFQATT and SNEGSKA (reference sequence). The V and J ends lost 2 bases and 4 bases respectively, with 15 bases between them. The length of the CDR3 is 15 residues. Here the CDR3 reads CSARLPSGSYNEQFF. For the CDR3, the DNA is TGCAGTGCTAGACTCCCTTCGGGCAGTTACAATGAGCAGTTCTTC.

This clonotype occurred a few times. This sequence joins TRBV5-4 and TRBJ1-2; no clear D. V was shortened by 6 bases and J by 1 base, with 13 bases between the two germline ends. CDR3 size: 14 residues. Germline CDR1 SGHNT, CDR2 YYREEE (reference sequence). The chain's CDR3 is CASTYNSLNYGYTF. CDR3 bases: TGTGCCAGCACCTACAACAGCCTTAACTATGGCTACACCTTC.

This clonotype was recorded at least ten times. V usage is TRBV4-2 and J usage is TRBJ2-1, with D possibly being TRBD2 (5 bases). Trimming shortened V by 1 base and J by 14 bases, and 15 bases separated the two germline ends. The CDR3 has 13 residues. Germline CDR1 LGHNA, CDR2 YNFKEQ. CDR3 DNA sequence: TGTGCCAGCAGCCAAGTTTTAGCGTTTGATAAGTTCTTC. It translates to CASSQVLAFDKFF.

This clonotype was detected many times. The CDR3 is CASSQDNSANQPQHF. CDR3 bases: TGCGCCAGCAGCCAAGATAACAGCGCCAATCAGCCCCAGCATTTT. J is TRBJ1-5 and V is TRBV4-3; D is uncertain. Trimming took 0 bases from V and 3 from J, leaving 9 bases between them. CDR1 and CDR2 from the germline V gene are LGHNA and YSLEER. CDR3 length: 15 residues.

This chain uses TRBV25-1 with TRBJ2-7, with D possibly being TRBD1 or TRBD2 (5 bases each). The CDR3 is made up of 13 amino acids. V was clipped by 7 bases and J by 5 bases, with 15 bases between them. Germline V gene data show CDR1 as MGHDK and CDR2 as SYGVNS. The DNA of the CDR3 is TGTGCCAGCACCCGATTGGGGACGGACGAGCAGTACTTC. It encodes CASTRLGTDEQYF.

The chain combines TRBV21-1 with TRBJ2-3; TRBD1 was called by the table and not checked on the DNA. TRBV21-1 is a pseudogene segment. The CDR3 loop spans 14 amino acids. Written as DNA, the CDR3 is TGTGCCAGCAGCGAGGGACAGAACACAGATACGCAGTATTTT. This encodes CASSEGQNTDTQYF.

This clonotype was found many times. The chain is built from TRBV27 and TRBJ1-6; D is unclear. V was clipped by 0 bases and J by 6 bases, with 6 bases between them. This CDR3 spans 14 amino acids. Germline CDR1 MNHEY, CDR2 SMNVEV (reference sequence). DNA of the CDR3: TGTGCCAGCAGTTTATCGCGGTCTAATTCACCCCTCCACTTT. Translation gives CASSLSRSNSPLHF.

The table lists this clonotype with many counts. The genes are TRBV20-1 and TRBJ2-5; unclear D gene. CDR1 and CDR2 (germline): DFQATT, SNEGSKA (reference sequence). The length of the CDR3 is 13 residues. Trimming removed 3 bases at V and 2 bases at J, with 10 bases between. The CDR3 spells CSARASLQETQYF. In nucleotides, the CDR3 is TGCAGTGCTAGGGCTAGTCTACAAGAGACCCAGTACTTC.

This clonotype was recorded at least ten times. The chain is built from TRBV4-1 and TRBJ1-1, with D unresolved. Germline loops: CDR1 MGHRA, CDR2 YSYEKL. CDR3 size: 16 residues. Trimming cost V 4 bases and J 2 bases, with 17 bases left between them. The CDR3 loop is CASSRPLLDGNTEAFF. As DNA, the CDR3 is TGCGCCAGCAGCCGACCCCTTTTGGACGGAAACACTGAAGCTTTCTTT.

CDR3 DNA sequence: TGCAGTGCTAGATCTCCAGGCAGAGATACGCAGTATTTT. Its translation is CSARSPGRDTQYF. The chain has TRBV20-1 and TRBJ2-3; D unresolved. The germline CDR1 and CDR2 sequences are DFQATT and SNEGSKA (reference sequence). The CDR3 sequence is 13 residues long. V was cut by 2 bases and J by 5 bases, with 11 bases left in between.